The rows below give T cell receptor beta chains drawn from one sample of a study of a mutant IDH1 vaccine in newly diagnosed glioma. Some clones are missing from TCRdb's copy, which holds only in-frame ones; the method was immunoSEQ multiplex PCR. The sample holds some 51,000 clones, about three quarters seen once. Sequenced material: PBMCs, taken from a glioma patient treated with radiotherapy, temozolomide or both. Receptors were obtained from a woman aged 40-49 years with glioma. Both conserved end residues are part of each CDR3. D genes are given only for firm matches. Clone size appears in some rows only: once, few, many, or a class for an expanded clone.

d_call: -; j_call: TRBJ1-1; v_call: TRBV6-5; clone_size: -; cdr3_aa: CASSYTRNTEAFF; cdr3_nt: TGTGCCAGCAGTTACACTAGGAACACTGAAGCTTTCTTT
d_call: TRBD2; j_call: TRBJ2-5; v_call: TRBV5-1; clone_size: -; cdr3_aa: CASRVVAGGGETQYF; cdr3_nt: TGCGCCAGCAGAGTGGTAGCGGGGGGCGGGGAGACCCAGTACTTC
d_call: -; j_call: TRBJ2-5; v_call: TRBV4-3; clone_size: -; cdr3_aa: CASSQDPSAETQYF; cdr3_nt: TGCGCCAGCAGCCAAGATCCAAGCGCAGAGACCCAGTACTTC
d_call: -; j_call: TRBJ1-2; v_call: TRBV9; clone_size: -; cdr3_aa: CASSPHLGQESYTF; cdr3_nt: TGTGCCAGCAGCCCCCACCTCGGGCAGGAGAGCTACACCTTC
d_call: -; j_call: TRBJ1-3; v_call: TRBV6-1; clone_size: -; cdr3_aa: CASNPTALFGNTIYF; cdr3_nt: TGTGCCAGCAATCCGACGGCCTTGTTTGGAAACACCATATATTTT
d_call: TRBD1; j_call: TRBJ1-6; v_call: TRBV6-5; clone_size: -; cdr3_aa: CASSSWGQGNSPLHF; cdr3_nt: TGTGCCAGCAGTTCCTGGGGACAGGGGAATTCACCCCTCCACTTT
d_call: -; j_call: TRBJ2-1; v_call: TRBV9; clone_size: -; cdr3_aa: CASSARLYNEQFF; cdr3_nt: TGTGCCAGCAGCGCCAGGCTTTACAATGAGCAGTTCTTC
d_call: -; j_call: TRBJ2-6; v_call: TRBV2; clone_size: once; cdr3_aa: CASSVGVSSGANVLTF; cdr3_nt: TGTGCCAGCAGTGTGGGGGTTTCCTCTGGGGCCAACGTCCTGACTTTC
d_call: TRBD1; j_call: TRBJ2-1; v_call: TRBV27; clone_size: -; cdr3_aa: CASSLQGASPYNEQFF; cdr3_nt: TGTGCCAGCAGCCTACAGGGGGCGAGCCCCTACAATGAGCAGTTCTTC
d_call: -; j_call: TRBJ2-3; v_call: TRBV19; clone_size: -; cdr3_aa: CATSGPRADTQYF; cdr3_nt: TGTGCCACTTCCGGGCCCCGGGCGGATACGCAGTATTTT
d_call: -; j_call: TRBJ1-1; v_call: TRBV6-6; clone_size: -; cdr3_aa: CASRGESTEAFF; cdr3_nt: TGTGCCAGCAGGGGGGAGTCCACTGAAGCTTTCTTT
d_call: -; j_call: TRBJ2-7; v_call: TRBV6-5; clone_size: -; cdr3_aa: CASSYLSEQYF; cdr3_nt: TGTGCCAGCAGTTACCTATCCGAGCAGTACTTC
d_call: -; j_call: TRBJ1-1; v_call: TRBV19; clone_size: few; cdr3_aa: CASNPMAGVPNTEAFF; cdr3_nt: TGTGCCAGTAACCCTATGGCGGGTGTTCCCAACACTGAAGCTTTCTTT
d_call: TRBD1; j_call: TRBJ1-1; v_call: TRBV13; clone_size: -; cdr3_aa: CASRKRVTGQANTEAFF; cdr3_nt: TGTGCCAGCAGGAAGCGGGTGACAGGACAGGCGAACACTGAAGCTTTCTTT
d_call: -; j_call: TRBJ2-7; v_call: TRBV6-1; clone_size: -; cdr3_aa: CASSGGTVREQYF; cdr3_nt: TGTGCCAGCAGTGGAGGGACCGTGAGAGAGCAGTACTTC
d_call: TRBD1; j_call: TRBJ1-5; v_call: TRBV12-5; clone_size: few; cdr3_aa: CASGLVLGDRNQPQHF; cdr3_nt: TGTGCTAGTGGTTTGGTACTGGGGGACAGAAATCAGCCCCAGCATTTT
d_call: -; j_call: TRBJ1-2; v_call: TRBV19; clone_size: few; cdr3_aa: CASSGLGHYGYTF; cdr3_nt: TGTGCCAGTAGTGGGCTGGGTCACTATGGCTACACCTTC
d_call: -; j_call: TRBJ1-1; v_call: TRBV7-9; clone_size: -; cdr3_aa: CASSPLTGMNTEAFF; cdr3_nt: TGTGCCAGCAGCCCCCTCACAGGGATGAACACTGAAGCTTTCTTT
d_call: -; j_call: TRBJ1-1; v_call: TRBV6-5; clone_size: -; cdr3_aa: CASSRSSRRTEAFF; cdr3_nt: TGTGCCAGCAGTCGGAGTAGTAGGCGGACTGAAGCTTTCTTT
d_call: -; j_call: TRBJ2-7; v_call: TRBV5-6; clone_size: -; cdr3_aa: CASSLRQDLGLLKQYF; cdr3_nt: TGTGCCAGCAGCTTAAGACAGGACCTCGGCCTGTTAAAGCAGTACTTC
d_call: -; j_call: TRBJ1-1; v_call: TRBV4-1; clone_size: -; cdr3_aa: CASSGTSEAFF; cdr3_nt: TGCGCCAGCAGCGGGACGAGTGAAGCTTTCTTT
d_call: TRBD1; j_call: TRBJ2-7; v_call: TRBV18; clone_size: -; cdr3_aa: CASSPDRASYEQYF; cdr3_nt: TGTGCCAGCTCTCCCGACAGGGCCTCCTACGAGCAGTACTTC
d_call: TRBD1; j_call: TRBJ2-1; v_call: TRBV2; clone_size: -; cdr3_aa: CASSEAGQGADEQFF; cdr3_nt: TGTGCCAGCAGTGAAGCGGGACAGGGGGCGGATGAGCAGTTCTTC
d_call: -; j_call: TRBJ2-7; v_call: TRBV5-1; clone_size: -; cdr3_aa: CASSVGYEQYF; cdr3_nt: TGCGCCAGCAGCGTCGGATACGAGCAGTACTTC
d_call: -; j_call: TRBJ2-1; v_call: TRBV5-6; clone_size: -; cdr3_aa: CASRRGAFRGRGEQFF; cdr3_nt: TGTGCCAGCCGACGGGGGGCCTTTCGGGGGAGGGGTGAGCAGTTCTTC
d_call: -; j_call: TRBJ2-7; v_call: TRBV20-1; clone_size: -; cdr3_aa: CSARDSYEQYF; cdr3_nt: TGCAGTGCTAGAGACTCCTACGAGCAGTACTTC
d_call: -; j_call: TRBJ2-7; v_call: TRBV5-1; clone_size: -; cdr3_aa: CASSLAPGGGYEQYF; cdr3_nt: TGCGCCAGCAGCTTGGCCCCCGGGGGCGGGTACGAGCAGTACTTC
d_call: TRBD1; j_call: TRBJ2-5; v_call: TRBV27; clone_size: -; cdr3_aa: CASSGTPGQGLGETQYF; cdr3_nt: TGTGCCAGCAGCGGGACCCCGGGACAGGGGCTCGGGGAGACCCAGTACTTC
d_call: TRBD2; j_call: TRBJ2-2; v_call: TRBV9; clone_size: -; cdr3_aa: CASSASGEGELFF; cdr3_nt: TGTGCCAGCAGCGCTAGCGGGGAGGGGGAGCTGTTTTTT
d_call: -; j_call: TRBJ2-2; v_call: TRBV29-1; clone_size: -; cdr3_aa: CSVIRVTGELFF; cdr3_nt: TGCAGCGTTATACGGGTCACCGGGGAGCTGTTTTTT
d_call: -; j_call: TRBJ2-7; v_call: TRBV20-1; clone_size: -; cdr3_aa: CSAGAYEQYF; cdr3_nt: TGCAGTGCTGGGGCCTACGAGCAGTACTTC
d_call: TRBD2; j_call: TRBJ2-2; v_call: TRBV6-1; clone_size: -; cdr3_aa: CASSSGGDGELFF; cdr3_nt: TGTGCCAGCAGTTCCGGGGGGGACGGGGAGCTGTTTTTT
d_call: TRBD1; j_call: TRBJ1-2; v_call: TRBV25-1; clone_size: -; cdr3_aa: CASSAPGQNYGYTF; cdr3_nt: TGTGCCAGCAGCGCCCCGGGACAGAACTATGGCTACACCTTC
d_call: TRBD2; j_call: TRBJ2-7; v_call: TRBV29-1; clone_size: -; cdr3_aa: CSAERDSYEQYF; cdr3_nt: TGCAGCGCCGAGCGGGATTCCTACGAGCAGTACTTC
d_call: TRBD1; j_call: TRBJ1-5; v_call: TRBV5-1; clone_size: few; cdr3_aa: CASSHGQGEPQHF; cdr3_nt: TGCGCCAGCAGCCATGGACAGGGGGAGCCCCAGCATTTT
d_call: -; j_call: TRBJ2-6; v_call: TRBV13; clone_size: -; cdr3_aa: CASSLSAGANVLTF; cdr3_nt: TGTGCCAGCAGCTTATCAGCTGGGGCCAACGTCCTGACTTTC
d_call: TRBD2; j_call: TRBJ2-3; v_call: TRBV5-1; clone_size: once; cdr3_aa: CASSLGSGGASDTQYF; cdr3_nt: TGCGCCAGCAGCTTGGGGAGCGGGGGGGCATCGGATACGCAGTATTTT
d_call: -; j_call: TRBJ1-6; v_call: TRBV2; clone_size: -; cdr3_aa: CASSDGRSHSPLHF; cdr3_nt: TGTGCCAGCAGTGATGGCAGGAGCCATTCACCCCTCCACTTT
d_call: TRBD1; j_call: TRBJ1-2; v_call: TRBV5-6; clone_size: -; cdr3_aa: CASSLYWTGGAGSYTF; cdr3_nt: TGTGCCAGCAGCTTATATTGGACAGGGGGCGCGGGTAGCTACACCTTC
d_call: -; j_call: TRBJ1-1; v_call: TRBV6-1; clone_size: medium-sized; cdr3_aa: CASSEAPEGTEAFF; cdr3_nt: TGTGCCAGCAGTGAAGCTCCGGAAGGCACTGAAGCTTTCTTT
d_call: -; j_call: TRBJ1-4; v_call: TRBV5-6; clone_size: few; cdr3_aa: CASSLTGAGSNEKLFF; cdr3_nt: TGTGCCAGCAGCTTAACGGGGGCTGGGTCTAATGAAAAACTGTTTTTT
d_call: TRBD1; j_call: TRBJ1-5; v_call: TRBV27; clone_size: few; cdr3_aa: CASSLRDRGEGQPQHF; cdr3_nt: TGTGCCAGCAGTTTACGCGACAGGGGAGAAGGTCAGCCCCAGCATTTT
d_call: -; j_call: TRBJ1-1; v_call: TRBV7-3; clone_size: few; cdr3_aa: CASSPGAGRGLAEAFF; cdr3_nt: TGTGCCAGCAGCCCAGGGGCGGGCAGGGGACTCGCTGAAGCTTTCTTT
d_call: TRBD1; j_call: TRBJ2-1; v_call: TRBV5-1; clone_size: -; cdr3_aa: CASSRSGTGNDIEQFF; cdr3_nt: TGCGCCAGCAGCCGATCCGGGACAGGGAACGACATTGAGCAGTTCTTC
d_call: TRBD1; j_call: TRBJ2-1; v_call: TRBV30; clone_size: -; cdr3_aa: CAWRTGPYNEQFF; cdr3_nt: TGTGCCTGGAGGACAGGGCCGTACAATGAGCAGTTCTTC
d_call: -; j_call: TRBJ1-1; v_call: TRBV19; clone_size: -; cdr3_aa: CASSIDLGGTWNTEAFF; cdr3_nt: TGTGCCAGTAGTATAGATCTCGGCGGGACTTGGAACACTGAAGCTTTCTTT
d_call: -; j_call: TRBJ1-1; v_call: TRBV29-1; clone_size: -; cdr3_aa: CSVEATELEAFF; cdr3_nt: TGCAGCGTTGAAGCGACAGAACTTGAAGCTTTCTTT
d_call: -; j_call: TRBJ1-6; v_call: TRBV18; clone_size: -; cdr3_aa: CASSPPTYNSPLHF; cdr3_nt: TGTGCCAGCTCACCACCGACATATAATTCACCCCTCCACTTT
d_call: -; j_call: TRBJ1-1; v_call: TRBV7-2; clone_size: -; cdr3_aa: CASSLALGTEAFF; cdr3_nt: TGTGCCAGCAGCTTAGCCCTGGGAACTGAAGCTTTCTTT
d_call: -; j_call: TRBJ2-7; v_call: TRBV14; clone_size: -; cdr3_aa: CASSHYLEKQYF; cdr3_nt: TGTGCCAGCAGCCACTACCTGGAAAAGCAGTACTTC
d_call: TRBD1; j_call: TRBJ1-2; v_call: TRBV29-1; clone_size: -; cdr3_aa: CSVVSRGENYGYTF; cdr3_nt: TGCAGCGTTGTCAGCAGGGGGGAGAACTATGGCTACACCTTC
d_call: -; j_call: TRBJ2-7; v_call: TRBV6-6; clone_size: -; cdr3_aa: CASSYKGVAYEQYF; cdr3_nt: TGTGCCAGCAGTTACAAGGGGGTCGCCTACGAGCAGTACTTC
d_call: -; j_call: TRBJ1-2; v_call: TRBV9; clone_size: -; cdr3_aa: CASSVEGRANYGYTF; cdr3_nt: TGTGCCAGCAGCGTAGAAGGGAGGGCGAACTATGGCTACACCTTC
d_call: TRBD1; j_call: TRBJ1-2; v_call: TRBV4-3; clone_size: -; cdr3_aa: CVSSQGGHGYGYTF; cdr3_nt: TGCGTCAGCAGCCAGGGGGGACACGGCTATGGCTACACCTTC
d_call: -; j_call: TRBJ1-1; v_call: TRBV2; clone_size: -; cdr3_aa: CASSDRAQANTEAFF; cdr3_nt: TGTGCCAGCAGTGATAGGGCCCAAGCGAACACTGAAGCTTTCTTT
d_call: TRBD1; j_call: TRBJ1-2; v_call: TRBV4-1; clone_size: -; cdr3_aa: CASSPWDSLADGYTF; cdr3_nt: TGCGCCAGCAGCCCTTGGGACAGTCTGGCTGATGGCTACACCTTC
d_call: TRBD2; j_call: TRBJ2-5; v_call: TRBV7-2; clone_size: -; cdr3_aa: CASSATGLAVETQYF; cdr3_nt: TGTGCCAGCAGCGCCACGGGACTAGCGGTTGAGACCCAGTACTTC
d_call: TRBD1; j_call: TRBJ1-2; v_call: TRBV30; clone_size: -; cdr3_aa: CAWSRDRKMRGYTF; cdr3_nt: TGTGCCTGGAGCCGGGACAGAAAAATGAGAGGCTACACCTTC